The clone carrying this TCR beta chain was seen only a few times. The antigen remains unidentified. Researchers collected about 10 milliliters of peripheral blood from every single donor. Each sample yielded at least 6 million isolated PBMCs. These data come from a study of blood T cells in healthy people across ages. The germline CDR1 and CDR2 sequences are MNHNY and SVGAGI (reference sequence). Between the trimmed V and J ends, which lost 6 bases and 8 bases, there was a span of 13 bases. This CDR3 comprises 12 residues. Study results and limitations: A roughly linear fall in TCR beta diversity per million T cells was seen with increasing age.

A second PCR of about 7 to 12 cycles used a sample-barcoded 5' primer and a J-beta primer mix. Researchers report that each sample yielded at least 3 million CDR3-containing paired-end reads. A single record per CDR3 protein comes from TCRdb applying MiXCR to the 5' RACE reads. Of over 950,000 distinct CDR3 sequences listed, roughly half are singletons. The sample taken for sequencing was blood. This chain uses TRBV6-6 with TRBJ1-2; D remains unclear. The TCR was taken from a woman between 55 and 75 years old in good health. The CDR3 reads CASSPPNSGYTF. The DNA for the CDR3 is TGTGCCAGCAGCCCGCCCAACTCGGGCTACACCTTC.